This T cell receptor beta chain was observed in a study of identical twins (dated by TCRdb to the mid-2010s). Regarding the research as a whole: TCR alpha and beta repertoires from monozygotic twins, unrelated adults of various ages and cord blood were deep-sequenced to test whether fetal clonotypes persist. Replicate twin experiments were performed at different times using different library preparation protocols to rule out contamination. What the research found in general, with its limitations: In beta out-of-frame sequences, excess twin sharing was weaker, because having fewer shared sequences lowered the signal-to-noise ratio. Compared with coincidental sharing between unrelated individuals, out-of-frame TCR alpha sequences shared between twins had an excess of sequences with low generation probability. Zero-insertion analyses could be partly confounded by invariant T cells such as MAIT and iNKT, although diverse VJ usage argued against such confounding for most clonotypes. Fewer insertions were carried by abundant cord blood beta clonotypes; a weaker similar trend was observed in young adult naive repertoires, while no such trend was observed in memory repertoires. Because the same donors could not be followed over many years, the conclusions depended on cross-sectional statistical analysis. In monozygotic twins, recombination models systematically underestimated out-of-frame TCR alpha sharing, but the models matched the sharing seen between unrelated individuals.

This clonotype was recorded many times. There is no known antigen for this receptor. Base qualities are not provided; no much larger clone lies one nucleotide away. The protocol used for the library was 5' RACE. Sequencing used an Illumina HiSeq 2000. Template switching introduced a universal primer binding site; the final cDNA contained a unique molecular identifier, enabling accurate counting of TCR cDNA molecules. Specific primers in the conserved constant-segment region were used to synthesize first-strand cDNA for TCR alpha and beta chains. Each cDNA library was double barcoded, with a SMART-Mk sample barcode plus Illumina barcodes, to control for contamination. TruSeq adapter sequences along with Illumina sample barcodes were introduced in two successive PCR steps. The TCR alpha and beta cDNA libraries were sequenced on the Illumina HiSeq platform using custom primers. The published analysis was carried out like this. MiGEC was used to process raw reads and extract unique molecular identifiers, and MiXCR was used to find CDR3 positions. Recombination models were inferred per individual with the repgenHMM and IGoR tools using an EM algorithm. The analysis of shared clonotypes was done with the tcR package in R, with sharing normalized by the product of cloneset sizes. Out-of-frame nonproductive sequences were analyzed to study raw recombination free of thymic and clonal selection effects. Using fastp at Q25 and MiXCR, TCRdb reprocessed the public reads and kept productive beta chains. When rows share a CDR3 protein, they turn into one entry using the most common DNA and genes. V and J calls and clone size were set by TCRdb, not the authors. Present in this sample are roughly 250,000 distinct CDR3 sequences, approximately 7.9% of which were seen just once. The ten most abundant clones make up 5% to 6% of the sample.

Only healthy Caucasian donors were included. Three pairs of female monozygotic twins, all aged roughly 18 to 29 years, were included in the twin cohort. Positive isolation kits from Invitrogen were used to isolate CD4+ and CD8+ T cell populations. These data also formed part of another study, on yellow fever vaccine responses in identical twins. The second study also describes: According to the authors, the vaccine-induced T cell response in identical twins seemed to be partly convergent and partly specific to each individual. In identical twins, the study followed T cell clones that responded to the vaccine with precision.

Input material: CD8+ T cells sorted from blood. The TCR sequence derives from a woman aged 18-29 years in good health.

The sequenced DNA: TGTGCCAGCAGTCACCGTTGGGGGGACGGTGATGAGCAGTTCTTC. Its translation is CASSHRWGDGDEQFF. In this chain, TRBV6-9 is recombined with TRBJ2-1; matching of 6 bases hints at TRBD2 as the D gene. The CDR3 starts with the cysteine, ends with the phenylalanine, and has 15 residues. CDR3 DNA only is kept here, 45 bases in frame from base 1. Taken from the germline V gene, the CDR1 and CDR2 loops are MNHGY and SVAAGI. The trim is 5 bases for V and 8 bases for J, with a gap of 19 bases between the germline ends.